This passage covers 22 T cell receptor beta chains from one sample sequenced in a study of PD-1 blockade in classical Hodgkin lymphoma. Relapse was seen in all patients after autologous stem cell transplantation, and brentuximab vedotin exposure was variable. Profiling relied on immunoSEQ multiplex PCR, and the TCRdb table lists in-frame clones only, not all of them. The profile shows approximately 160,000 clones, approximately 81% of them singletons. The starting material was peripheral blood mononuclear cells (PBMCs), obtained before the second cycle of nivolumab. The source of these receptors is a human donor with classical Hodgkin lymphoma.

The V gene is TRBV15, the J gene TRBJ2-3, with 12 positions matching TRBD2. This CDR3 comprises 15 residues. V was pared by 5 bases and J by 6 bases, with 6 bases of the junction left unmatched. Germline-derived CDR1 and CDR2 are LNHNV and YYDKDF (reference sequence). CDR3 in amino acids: CATSSTSGGRDTQYF. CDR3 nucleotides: TGTGCCACCAGCTCCACTAGCGGGGGGAGGGATACGCAGTATTTT. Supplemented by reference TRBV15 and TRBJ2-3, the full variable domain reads DAMVIQNPRYQVTQFGKPVTLSCSQTLNHNVMYWYQQKSSQAPKLLFHYYDKDFNNEADTPDNFQSRRPNTSFCFLDIRSPGLGDTAMYLCATSSTSGGRDTQYFGPGTRLTVL.

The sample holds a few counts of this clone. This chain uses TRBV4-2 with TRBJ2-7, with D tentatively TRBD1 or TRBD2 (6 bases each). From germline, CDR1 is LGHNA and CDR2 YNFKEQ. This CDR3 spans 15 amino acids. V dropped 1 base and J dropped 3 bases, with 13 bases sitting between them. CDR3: CASSQAGAQFYEQYF. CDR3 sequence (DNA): TGTGCCAGCAGCCAAGCGGGGGCCCAGTTCTACGAGCAGTACTTC.

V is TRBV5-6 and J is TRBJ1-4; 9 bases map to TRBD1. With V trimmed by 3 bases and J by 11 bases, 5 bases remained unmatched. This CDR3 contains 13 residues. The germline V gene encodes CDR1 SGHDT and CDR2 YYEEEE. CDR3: CASSWGQGGKLFF. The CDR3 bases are TGTGCCAGCAGCTGGGGACAGGGAGGGAAACTGTTTTTT.

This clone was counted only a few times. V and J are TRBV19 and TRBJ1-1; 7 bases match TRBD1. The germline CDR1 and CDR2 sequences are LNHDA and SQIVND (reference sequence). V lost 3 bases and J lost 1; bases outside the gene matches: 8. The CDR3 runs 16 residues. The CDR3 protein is CASSIPWDSSNTEAFF. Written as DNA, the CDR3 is TGTGCCAGTAGTATTCCGTGGGACAGCTCGAACACTGAAGCTTTCTTT. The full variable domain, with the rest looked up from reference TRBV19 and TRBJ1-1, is DGGITQSPKYLFRKEGQNVTLSCEQNLNHDAMYWYRQDPGQGLRLIYYSQIVNDFQKGDIAEGYSVSREKKESFPLTVTSAQKNPTAFYLCASSIPWDSSNTEAFFGQGTRLTVV.

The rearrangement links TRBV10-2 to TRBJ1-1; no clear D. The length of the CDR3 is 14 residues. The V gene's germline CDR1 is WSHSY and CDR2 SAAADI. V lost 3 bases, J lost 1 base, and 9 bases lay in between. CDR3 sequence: CASSDPDQNTEAFF. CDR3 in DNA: TGCGCCAGCAGTGACCCGGACCAGAACACTGAAGCTTTCTTT.

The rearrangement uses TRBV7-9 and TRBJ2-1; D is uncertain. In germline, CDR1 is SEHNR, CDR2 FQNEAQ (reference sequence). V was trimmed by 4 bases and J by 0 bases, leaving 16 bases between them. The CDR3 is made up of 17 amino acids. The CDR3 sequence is CASSSPFKLSSYNEQFF. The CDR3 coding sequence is TGTGCCAGCAGCTCCCCTTTCAAGCTTAGCTCCTACAATGAGCAGTTCTTC. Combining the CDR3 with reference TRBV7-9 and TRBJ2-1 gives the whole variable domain DTGVSQNPRHKITKRGQNVTFRCDPISEHNRLYWYRQTLGQGPEFLTYFQNEAQLEKSRLLSDRFSAERPKGSFSTLEIQRTEQGDSAMYLCASSSPFKLSSYNEQFFGPGTRLTVL.

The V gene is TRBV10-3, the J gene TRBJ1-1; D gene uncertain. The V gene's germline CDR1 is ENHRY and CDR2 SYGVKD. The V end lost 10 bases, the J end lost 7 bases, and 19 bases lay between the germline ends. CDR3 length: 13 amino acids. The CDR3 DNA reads TGTGCCACCGCGGAAATGAGCTGGGATGAAGCTTTCTTT. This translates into CATAEMSWDEAFF.

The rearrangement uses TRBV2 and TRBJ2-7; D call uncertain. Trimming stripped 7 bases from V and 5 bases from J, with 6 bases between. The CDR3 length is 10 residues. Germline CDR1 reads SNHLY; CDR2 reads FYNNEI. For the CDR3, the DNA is TGTGCCAGCAAATTAAACGAGCAGTACTTC. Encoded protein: CASKLNEQYF.

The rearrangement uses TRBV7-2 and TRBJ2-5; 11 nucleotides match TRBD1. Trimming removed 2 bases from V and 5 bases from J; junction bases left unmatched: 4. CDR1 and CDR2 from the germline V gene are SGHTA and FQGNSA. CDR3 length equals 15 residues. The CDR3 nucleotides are TGTGCCAGCAGCTTATGGACAGGGGGCTTTGAGACCCAGTACTTC. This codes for CASSLWTGGFETQYF. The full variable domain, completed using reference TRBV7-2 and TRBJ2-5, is GAGVSQSPSNKVTEKGKDVELRCDPISGHTALYWYRQSLGQGLEFLIYFQGNSAPDKSGLPSDRFSAERTGGSVSTLTIQRTQQEDSAVYLCASSLWTGGFETQYFGPGTRLLVL.

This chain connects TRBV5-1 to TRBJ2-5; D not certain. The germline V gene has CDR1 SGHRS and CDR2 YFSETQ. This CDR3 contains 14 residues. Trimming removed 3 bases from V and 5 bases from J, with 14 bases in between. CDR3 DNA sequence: TGCGCCAGCAGCTGGGTTGGGTCCGGCGAGACCCAGTACTTC. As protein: CASSWVGSGETQYF.

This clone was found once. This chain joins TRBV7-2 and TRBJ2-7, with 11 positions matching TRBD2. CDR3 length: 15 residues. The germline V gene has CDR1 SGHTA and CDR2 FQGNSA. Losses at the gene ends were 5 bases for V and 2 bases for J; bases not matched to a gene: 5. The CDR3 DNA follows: TGTGCCAGCAGCGAGACTAGCGGGAACGCCTACGAGCAGTACTTC. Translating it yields CASSETSGNAYEQYF.

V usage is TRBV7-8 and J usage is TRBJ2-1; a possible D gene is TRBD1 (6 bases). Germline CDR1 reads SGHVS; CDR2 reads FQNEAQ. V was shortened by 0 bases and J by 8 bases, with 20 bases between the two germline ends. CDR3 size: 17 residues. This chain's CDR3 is CASSLARVGALGDEQFF. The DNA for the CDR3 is TGTGCCAGCAGCTTAGCCCGTGTGGGGGCCCTTGGCGATGAGCAGTTCTTC. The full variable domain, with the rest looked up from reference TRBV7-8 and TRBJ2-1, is GAGVSQSPRYKVAKRGQDVALRCDPISGHVSLFWYQQALGQGPEFLTYFQNEAQLDKSGLPSDRFFAERPEGSVSTLKIQRTQQEDSAVYLCASSLARVGALGDEQFFGPGTRLTVL.

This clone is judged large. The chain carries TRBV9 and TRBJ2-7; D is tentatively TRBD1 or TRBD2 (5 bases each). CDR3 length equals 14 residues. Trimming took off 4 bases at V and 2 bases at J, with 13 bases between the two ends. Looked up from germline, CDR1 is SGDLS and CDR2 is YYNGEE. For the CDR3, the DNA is TGTGCCAGCAGCCCCAACCGGGACGCCTACGAGCAGTACTTC. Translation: CASSPNRDAYEQYF. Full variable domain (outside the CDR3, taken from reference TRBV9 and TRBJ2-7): DSGVTQTPKHLITATGQRVTLRCSPRSGDLSVYWYQQSLDQGLQFLIQYYNGEERAKGNILERFSAQQFPDLHSELNLSSLELGDSALYFCASSPNRDAYEQYFGPGTRLTVT.

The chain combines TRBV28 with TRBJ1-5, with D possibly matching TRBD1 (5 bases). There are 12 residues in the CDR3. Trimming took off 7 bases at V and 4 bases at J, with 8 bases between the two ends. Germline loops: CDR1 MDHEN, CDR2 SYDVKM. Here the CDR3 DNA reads TGTGCCAGCACGGAGGGGAATCAGCCCCAGCATTTT. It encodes CASTEGNQPQHF.

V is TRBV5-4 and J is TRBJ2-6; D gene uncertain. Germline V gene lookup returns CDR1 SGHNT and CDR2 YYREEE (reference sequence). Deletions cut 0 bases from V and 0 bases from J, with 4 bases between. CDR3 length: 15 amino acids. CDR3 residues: CASSLGTSGANVLTF. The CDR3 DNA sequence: TGTGCCAGCAGCTTGGGGACCTCTGGGGCCAACGTCCTGACTTTC.

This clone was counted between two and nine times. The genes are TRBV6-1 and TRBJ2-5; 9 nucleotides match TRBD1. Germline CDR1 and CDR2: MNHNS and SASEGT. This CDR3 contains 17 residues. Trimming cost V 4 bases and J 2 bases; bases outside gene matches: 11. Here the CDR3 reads CASSVASPGQGQETQYF. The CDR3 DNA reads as TGTGCCAGCAGTGTTGCCTCCCCGGGACAGGGACAAGAGACCCAGTACTTC.

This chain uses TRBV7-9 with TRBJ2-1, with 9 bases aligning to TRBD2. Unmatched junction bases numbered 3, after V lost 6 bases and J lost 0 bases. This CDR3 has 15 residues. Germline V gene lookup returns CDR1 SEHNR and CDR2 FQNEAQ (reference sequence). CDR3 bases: TGTGCCAGCAGGCAAGCGGGAGGCTCCTACAATGAGCAGTTCTTC. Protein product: CASRQAGGSYNEQFF.

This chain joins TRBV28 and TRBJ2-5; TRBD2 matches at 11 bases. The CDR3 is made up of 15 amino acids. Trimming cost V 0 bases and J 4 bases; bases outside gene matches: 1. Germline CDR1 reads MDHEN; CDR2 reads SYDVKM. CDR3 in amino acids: CASSLWLAGGETQYF. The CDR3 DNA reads TGTGCCAGCAGTTTATGGCTAGCGGGAGGAGAGACCCAGTACTTC.

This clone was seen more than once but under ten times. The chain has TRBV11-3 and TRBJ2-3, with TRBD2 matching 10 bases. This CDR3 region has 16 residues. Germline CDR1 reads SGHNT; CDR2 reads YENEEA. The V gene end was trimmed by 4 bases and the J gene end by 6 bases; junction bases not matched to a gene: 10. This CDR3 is CASSSQSGGARDTQYF. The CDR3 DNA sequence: TGTGCCAGCAGCTCCCAAAGCGGGGGGGCCAGGGATACGCAGTATTTT.

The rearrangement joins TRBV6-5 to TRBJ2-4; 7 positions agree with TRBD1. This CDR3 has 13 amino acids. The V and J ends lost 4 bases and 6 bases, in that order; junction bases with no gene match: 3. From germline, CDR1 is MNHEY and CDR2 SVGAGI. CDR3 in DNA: TGTGCCAGCAGTTTGAACAGGGGAAACATTCAGTACTTC. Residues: CASSLNRGNIQYF.

In DNA, the CDR3 is TGTGCCAGCAGTGATAGGGCATTACAGCCCCAGCATTTT. Protein sequence: CASSDRALQPQHF. The chain carries TRBV6-1 and TRBJ1-5; D is unresolved. Deletions cut 3 bases from V and 7 bases from J, with 10 bases between. The CDR3 has 13 residues. The germline V gene has CDR1 MNHNS and CDR2 SASEGT.

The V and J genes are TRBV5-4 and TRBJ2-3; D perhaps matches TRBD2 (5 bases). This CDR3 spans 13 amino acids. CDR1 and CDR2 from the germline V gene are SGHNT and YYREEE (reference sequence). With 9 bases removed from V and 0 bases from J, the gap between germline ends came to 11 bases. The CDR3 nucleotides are TGTGCCATAGCAGCGGATAGCACAGATACGCAGTATTTT. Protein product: CAIAADSTDTQYF. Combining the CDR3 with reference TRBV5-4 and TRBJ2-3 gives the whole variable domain ETGVTQSPTHLIKTRGQQVTLRCSSQSGHNTVSWYQQALGQGPQFIFQYYREEENGRGNFPPRFSGLQFPNYSSELNVNALELDDSALYLCAIAADSTDTQYFGPGTRLTVL.